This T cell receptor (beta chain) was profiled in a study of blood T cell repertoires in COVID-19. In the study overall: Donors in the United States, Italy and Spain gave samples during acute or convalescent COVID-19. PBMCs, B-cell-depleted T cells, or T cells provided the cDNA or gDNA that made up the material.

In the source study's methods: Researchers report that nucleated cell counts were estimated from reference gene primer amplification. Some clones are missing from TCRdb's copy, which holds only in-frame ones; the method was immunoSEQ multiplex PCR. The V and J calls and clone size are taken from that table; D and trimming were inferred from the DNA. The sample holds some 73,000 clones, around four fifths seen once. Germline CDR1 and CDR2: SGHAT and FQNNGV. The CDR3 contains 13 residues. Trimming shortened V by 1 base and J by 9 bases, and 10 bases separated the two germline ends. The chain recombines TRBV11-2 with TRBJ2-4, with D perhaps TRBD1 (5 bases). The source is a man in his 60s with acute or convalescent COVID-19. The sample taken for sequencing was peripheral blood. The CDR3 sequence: CASSLGWGTIQYF. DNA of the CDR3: TGTGCCAGCAGCTTAGGTTGGGGCACCATTCAGTACTTC.